The entry below describes one TCR beta chain. Researchers took RNA transcripts and amplified the TCR beta CDR3 regions from them. TCR CDR3 underwent first-round RT-PCR with the HTBI primer set. TCRdb fed the multiplex PCR reads into MiXCR, producing one record per CDR3 protein. This sample has about 500,000 distinct CDR3 sequences, with over 15% found just once. V was shortened by 5 bases and J by 6 bases, with 9 bases between the two germline ends. The CDR3 runs 12 residues. This sample was taken from a study of T cells in Graves' hyperthyroidism and ophthalmopathy. The TCR was taken from a woman under 30 with Graves' hyperthyroidism. Sequencing input: blood. J is TRBJ2-3 and V is TRBV12-3 or TRBV12-4; maybe TRBD2 (5 bases). The CDR3 coding sequence is TGTGCCAGCAGTACCACTAGGGATACGCAGTATTTT. Amino acid sequence: CASSTTRDTQYF.